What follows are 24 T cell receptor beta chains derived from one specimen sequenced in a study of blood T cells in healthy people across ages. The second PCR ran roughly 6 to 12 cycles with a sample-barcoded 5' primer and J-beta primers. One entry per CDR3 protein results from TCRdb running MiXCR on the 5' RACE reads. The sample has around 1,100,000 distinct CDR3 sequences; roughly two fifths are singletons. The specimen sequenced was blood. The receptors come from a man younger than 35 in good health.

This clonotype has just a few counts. CDR3 amino acids: CAISAATGEGTEAFF. As DNA, the CDR3 is TGTGCCATCAGTGCCGCGACAGGGGAAGGAACTGAAGCTTTCTTT. The gene calls are TRBV10-3 and TRBJ1-1; TRBD1 aligns across 8 bases. CDR3 length: 15 amino acids. CDR1 and CDR2 (germline): ENHRY, SYGVKD. V dropped 4 bases and J dropped 5; count of bases not matched to a gene: 9.

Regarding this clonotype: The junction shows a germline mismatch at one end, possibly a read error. In DNA, the CDR3 is TGTGCCAGCAGTCACTCTGCGGGACTCGTGGAGACCCAGTACTTC. This gives the protein CASSHSAGLVETQYF. The chain joins TRBV6-6 to TRBJ2-5; TRBD2 might be the D (6 bases). Looked up from germline, CDR1 is MNHNY and CDR2 is SVGAGI (reference sequence). This CDR3 spans 15 amino acids.

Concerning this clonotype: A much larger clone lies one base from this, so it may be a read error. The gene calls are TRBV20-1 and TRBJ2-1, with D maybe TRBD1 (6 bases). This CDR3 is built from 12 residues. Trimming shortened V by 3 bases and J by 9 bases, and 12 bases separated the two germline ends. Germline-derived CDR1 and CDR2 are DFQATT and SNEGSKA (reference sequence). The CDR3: CSARTTGTEQFF. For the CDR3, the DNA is TGCAGTGCTAGGACTACAGGGACTGAGCAGTTCTTC.

The CDR3 loop is CASSLGGTTTDTQYF. CDR3 nucleotide sequence: TGCGCCAGCAGCTTGGGTGGGACTACCACAGATACGCAGTATTTT. The chain combines TRBV5-1 with TRBJ2-3, with 7 bases that match TRBD2. The CDR3 is 15 residues long. The V gene end was trimmed by 0 bases and the J gene end by 2 bases; junction bases not matched to a gene: 3. Per germline, CDR1 SGHRS and CDR2 YFSETQ.

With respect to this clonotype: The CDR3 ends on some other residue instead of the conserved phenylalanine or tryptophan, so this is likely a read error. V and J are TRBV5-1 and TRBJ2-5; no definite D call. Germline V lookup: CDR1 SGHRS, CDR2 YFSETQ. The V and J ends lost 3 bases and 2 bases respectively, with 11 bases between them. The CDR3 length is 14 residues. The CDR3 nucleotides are TGCGCCAGCAGCTCGGACCGTGTTCAAGAGACCCAGTACATC. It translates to CASSSDRVQETQYI.

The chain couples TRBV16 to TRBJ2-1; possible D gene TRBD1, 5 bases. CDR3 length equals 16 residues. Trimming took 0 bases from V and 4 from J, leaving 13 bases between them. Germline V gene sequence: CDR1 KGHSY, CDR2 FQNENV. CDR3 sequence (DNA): TGTGCCAGCAGCCAATCGGCCAGGGTCCTTTACAATGAGCAGTTCTTC. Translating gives CASSQSARVLYNEQFF. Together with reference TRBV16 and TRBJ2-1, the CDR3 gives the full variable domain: GEEVAQTPKHLVRGEGQKAKLYCAPIKGHSYVFWYQQVLKNEFKFLISFQNENVFDETGMPKERFSAKCLPNSPCSLEIQATKLEDSAVYFCASSQSARVLYNEQFFGPGTRLTVL.

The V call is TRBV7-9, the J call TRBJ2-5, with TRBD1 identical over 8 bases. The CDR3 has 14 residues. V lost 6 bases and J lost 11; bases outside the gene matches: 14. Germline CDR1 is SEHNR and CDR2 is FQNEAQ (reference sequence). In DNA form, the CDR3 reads TGTGCCAGCAGGATCGAGGGGACAGGAGTTGAGCAGTACTTC. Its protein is CASRIEGTGVEQYF. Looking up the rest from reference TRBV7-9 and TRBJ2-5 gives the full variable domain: DTGVSQNPRHKITKRGQNVTFRCDPISEHNRLYWYRQTLGQGPEFLTYFQNEAQLEKSRLLSDRFSAERPKGSFSTLEIQRTEQGDSAMYLCASRIEGTGVEQYFGPGTRLLVL.

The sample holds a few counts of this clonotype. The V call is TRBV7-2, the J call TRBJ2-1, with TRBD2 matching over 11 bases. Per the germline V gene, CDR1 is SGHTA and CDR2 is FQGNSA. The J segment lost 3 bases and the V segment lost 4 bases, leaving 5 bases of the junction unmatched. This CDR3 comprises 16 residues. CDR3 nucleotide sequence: TGTGCCAGCAGCTCAACCGGGACTAGCGGCTACAATGAGCAGTTCTTC. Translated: CASSSTGTSGYNEQFF.

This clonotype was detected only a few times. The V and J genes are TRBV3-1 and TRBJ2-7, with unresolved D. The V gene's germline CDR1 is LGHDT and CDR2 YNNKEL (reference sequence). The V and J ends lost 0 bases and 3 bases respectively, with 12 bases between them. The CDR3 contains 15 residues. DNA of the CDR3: TGTGCCAGCAGCCAAGATGTCCGGGCCGTCTACGAGCAGTACTTC. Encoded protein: CASSQDVRAVYEQYF.

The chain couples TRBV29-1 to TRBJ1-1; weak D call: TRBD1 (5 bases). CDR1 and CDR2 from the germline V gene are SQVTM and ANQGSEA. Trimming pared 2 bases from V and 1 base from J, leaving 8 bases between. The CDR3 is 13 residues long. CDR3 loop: CSVESQGNTEAFF. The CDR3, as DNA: TGCAGCGTTGAATCCCAGGGGAACACTGAAGCTTTCTTT.

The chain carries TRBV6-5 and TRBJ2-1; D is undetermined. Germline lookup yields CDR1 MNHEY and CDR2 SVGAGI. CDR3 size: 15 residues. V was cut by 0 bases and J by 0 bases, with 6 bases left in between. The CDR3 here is CASSYSGNSYNEQFF. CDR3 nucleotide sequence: TGTGCCAGCAGTTACTCGGGAAACTCCTACAATGAGCAGTTCTTC.

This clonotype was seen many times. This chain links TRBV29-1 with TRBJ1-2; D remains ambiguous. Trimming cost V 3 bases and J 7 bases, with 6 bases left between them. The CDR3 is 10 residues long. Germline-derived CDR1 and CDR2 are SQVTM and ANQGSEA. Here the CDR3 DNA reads TGCAGCGTTGATGAGGGTGGCTACACCTTC. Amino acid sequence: CSVDEGGYTF.

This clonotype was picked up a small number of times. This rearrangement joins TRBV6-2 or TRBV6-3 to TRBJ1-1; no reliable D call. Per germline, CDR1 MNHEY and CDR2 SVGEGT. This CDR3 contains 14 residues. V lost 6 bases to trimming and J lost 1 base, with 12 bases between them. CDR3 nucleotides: TGTGCCAGCAGCCAATTGTACGGGAACACTGAAGCTTTCTTT. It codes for CASSQLYGNTEAFF.

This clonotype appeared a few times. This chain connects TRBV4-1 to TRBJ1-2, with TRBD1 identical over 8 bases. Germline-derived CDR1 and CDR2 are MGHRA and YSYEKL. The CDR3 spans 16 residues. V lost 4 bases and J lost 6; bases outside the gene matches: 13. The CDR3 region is CASSRTMDRDRHGYTF. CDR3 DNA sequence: TGCGCCAGCAGCCGGACTATGGACAGGGATAGACATGGCTACACCTTC.

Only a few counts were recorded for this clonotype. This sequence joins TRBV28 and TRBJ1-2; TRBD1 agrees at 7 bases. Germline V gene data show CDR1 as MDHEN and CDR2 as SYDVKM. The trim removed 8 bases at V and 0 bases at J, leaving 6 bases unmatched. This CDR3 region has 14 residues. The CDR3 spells CASGQGEANYGYTF. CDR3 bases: TGTGCCAGCGGCCAGGGGGAGGCTAACTATGGCTACACCTTC.

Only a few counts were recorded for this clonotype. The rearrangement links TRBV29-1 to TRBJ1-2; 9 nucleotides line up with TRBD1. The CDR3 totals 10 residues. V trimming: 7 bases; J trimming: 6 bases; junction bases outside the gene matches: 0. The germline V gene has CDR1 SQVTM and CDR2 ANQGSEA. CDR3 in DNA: TGCAGCGGGGACAGGGATGGCTACACCTTC. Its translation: CSGDRDGYTF. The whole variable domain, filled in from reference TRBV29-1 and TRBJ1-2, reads SAVISQKPSRDICQRGTSLTIQCQVDSQVTMMFWYRQQPGQSLTLIATANQGSEATYESGFVIDKFPISRPNLTFSTLTVSNMSPEDSSIYLCSGDRDGYTFGSGTRLTVV.

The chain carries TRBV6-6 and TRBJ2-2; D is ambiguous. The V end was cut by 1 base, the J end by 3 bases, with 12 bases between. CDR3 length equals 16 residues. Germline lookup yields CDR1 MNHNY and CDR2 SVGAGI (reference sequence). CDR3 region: CASSYLGQRHTGELFF. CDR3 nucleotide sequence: TGTGCCAGCAGTTACTTGGGTCAAAGGCACACCGGGGAGCTGTTTTTT.

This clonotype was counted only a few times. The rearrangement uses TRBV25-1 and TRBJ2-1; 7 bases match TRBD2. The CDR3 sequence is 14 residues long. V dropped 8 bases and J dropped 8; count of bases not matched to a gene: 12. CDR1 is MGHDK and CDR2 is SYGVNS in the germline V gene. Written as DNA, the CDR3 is TGTGCCAGCCTAAACTCGGGGGGATGGCATGAGCAGTTCTTC. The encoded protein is CASLNSGGWHEQFF.

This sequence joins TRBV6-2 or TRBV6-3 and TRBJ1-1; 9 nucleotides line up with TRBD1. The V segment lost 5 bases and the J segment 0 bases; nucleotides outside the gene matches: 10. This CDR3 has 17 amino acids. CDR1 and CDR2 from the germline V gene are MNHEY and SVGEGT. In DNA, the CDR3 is TGTGCCAGCAGTCAACTTCGGACAGGGGCGATGAACACTGAAGCTTTCTTT. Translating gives CASSQLRTGAMNTEAFF.

CDR3 sequence reads: CASSLASWGNIQYF. CDR3 in DNA: TGCGCCAGCAGCTTGGCCTCGTGGGGGAACATTCAGTACTTC. The chain carries TRBV5-1 and TRBJ2-4, with D perhaps TRBD1 or TRBD2 (5 bases each). Germline values: CDR1 SGHRS, CDR2 YFSETQ. Trimming cost V 0 bases and J 7 bases, with 11 bases left between them. The CDR3 is 14 residues long.

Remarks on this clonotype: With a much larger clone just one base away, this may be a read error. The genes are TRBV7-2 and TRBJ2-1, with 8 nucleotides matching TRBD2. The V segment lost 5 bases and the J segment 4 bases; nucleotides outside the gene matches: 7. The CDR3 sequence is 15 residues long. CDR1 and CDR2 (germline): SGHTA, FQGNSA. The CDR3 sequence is CASSPGLVNYNEQFF. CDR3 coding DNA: TGTGCCAGCAGCCCGGGACTAGTGAATTACAATGAGCAGTTCTTC.

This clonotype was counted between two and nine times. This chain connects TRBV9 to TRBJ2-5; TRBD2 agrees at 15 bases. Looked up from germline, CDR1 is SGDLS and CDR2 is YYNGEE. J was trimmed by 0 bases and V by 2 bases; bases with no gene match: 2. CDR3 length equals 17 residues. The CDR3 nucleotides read TGTGCCAGCAGCGTCGGACTAGCGGGGGGGTACCAAGAGACCCAGTACTTC. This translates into CASSVGLAGGYQETQYF.

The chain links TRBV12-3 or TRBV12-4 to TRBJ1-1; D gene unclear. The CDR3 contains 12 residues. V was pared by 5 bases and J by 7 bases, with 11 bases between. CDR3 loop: CASSPVGSEAFF. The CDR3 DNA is TGTGCCAGCAGTCCCGTGGGGAGTGAAGCTTTCTTT.

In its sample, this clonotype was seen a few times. The CDR3 DNA sequence: TGTGCCACCAGCAGAGATGGGTCTAATGAAAAACTGTTTTTT. Its protein product is CATSRDGSNEKLFF. The J gene is TRBJ1-4, the V gene TRBV15; D remains ambiguous. Germline V gene data show CDR1 as LNHNV and CDR2 as YYDKDF (reference sequence). Between the trimmed V and J ends, which lost 0 bases and 3 bases, there was a span of 5 bases. The length of the CDR3 is 14 residues.